This T cell receptor beta chain was identified during a study of T cells in tumors after PD-1 blockade. Study background: Daily vismodegib 150 mg continued in a subset of anti-PD-1-treated patients.

The CDR3 loop spans 15 amino acids. The germline V gene encodes CDR1 LGHDT and CDR2 YNNKEL (reference sequence). V dropped 4 bases and J dropped 3 bases, with 15 bases sitting between them. Sequencing was performed with immunoSEQ multiplex PCR; in TCRdb, only in-frame clones are kept and a portion is missing. The data contain roughly 20,000 clones, over 70% of them singletons. Material: PBMCs, obtained after anti-PD-1 therapy. This receptor was taken from a human donor with advanced basal cell or squamous cell carcinoma (not recorded which). The chain is built from TRBV3-1 (or the pseudogene TRBV3-2) and TRBJ1-1; the D is unclear. Here the CDR3 DNA reads TGTGCCAGCAGCCGCGGTGGGAGGCCATACACTGAAGCTTTCTTT. Amino acids: CASSRGGRPYTEAFF.